A selection of T cell receptor beta chains follows, all from one sample in a study of T-cell reconstitution after alpha-beta-depleted transplantation in children. In TCRdb, the PCR reads were re-called with MiXCR into one record per CDR3 protein. The data contain 500,000 to 650,000 distinct CDR3 sequences, 10% to 15% of them seen just once; the ten biggest clones take up 2% to 2.5%. The sequencing used PBMCs, mostly from graft donor cells, collected 360 days after TCRalphabeta/CD19-depleted stem cell transplant. The receptor set was obtained from a male patient younger than 18 who had a stem cell transplant for acute myeloid leukemia, so the T cells may come from the graft donor. The CDR3 runs from the conserved cysteine through the conserved F or W. D genes are given only for firm matches. The size entry is marked missing in some rows and otherwise reads once, few, many or a size class.

J,D,V,size,CDR3,DNA
TRBJ2-5,TRBD2,TRBV20-1,few,CSASKPLAVGETQYF,TGCAGTGCTAGTAAACCCCTAGCGGTTGGTGAGACCCAGTACTTC
TRBJ2-7,TRBD1,TRBV25-1,-,CASGVLGQGYEQYF,TGTGCCAGCGGGGTCCTAGGACAGGGCTACGAGCAGTACTTC
TRBJ1-2,-,TRBV12-3/TRBV12-4,many,CASSLWEGVYGYTF,TGTGCCAGCAGTTTATGGGAGGGGGTTTATGGCTACACCTTC
TRBJ2-5,TRBD2,TRBV3-1,many,CASSYYSGGQETQYF,TGTGCCAGCAGCTACTACTCGGGGGGGCAGGAGACCCAGTACTTC
TRBJ2-3,TRBD2,TRBV7-9,many,CASSFPSGTTDTQYF,TGTGCCAGCAGCTTCCCTAGCGGGACCACAGATACGCAGTATTTT
TRBJ2-1,-,TRBV7-3,-,CASSSGRDWNHNGQFF,TGTGCCAGCAGCTCCGGCCGGGACTGGAACCACAATGGGCAGTTCTTC
TRBJ2-7,-,TRBV6-5,-,CAGGHEFYEQYF,TGTGCCGGGGGACACGAATTCTACGAGCAGTACTTC
TRBJ1-5,TRBD1,TRBV4-1,-,CASSQRQGVDQPQHF,TGCGCCAGCAGCCAGAGACAGGGTGTGGATCAGCCCCAGCATTTT
TRBJ2-3,TRBD1,TRBV6-1,-,CASSLRGQGFGTDTQYF,TGTGCCAGCAGCCTTCGGGGACAGGGGTTTGGCACAGATACGCAGTATTTT
TRBJ2-7,-,TRBV15,-,CATSRKDGVYSYEQYF,TGTGCCACCAGCAGGAAGGACGGCGTTTACTCCTACGAGCAGTACTTC
TRBJ2-1,-,TRBV29-1,-,CSAPPGISGNEQFF,TGCAGCGCTCCACCAGGGATAAGTGGCAATGAGCAGTTCTTC
TRBJ2-3,-,TRBV12-3/TRBV12-4,many,CASTLTGGTDTQYF,TGTGCCAGCACCCTAACGGGGGGCACAGATACGCAGTATTTT
TRBJ2-1,TRBD2,TRBV29-1,many,CSTKRNGLAGEEQFF,TGCAGCACCAAAAGGAACGGACTAGCGGGCGAAGAGCAGTTCTTC
TRBJ2-1,TRBD2,TRBV5-6,-,CASNLRTSGRAHYNEQFF,TGTGCCAGCAACCTCAGGACTAGCGGGAGGGCCCACTACAATGAGCAGTTCTTC
TRBJ1-2,-,TRBV27,few,CARVHSRYTF,TGTGCCAGAGTACATTCGCGCTACACCTTC
TRBJ2-2,-,TRBV9,many,CASSVVRGLGTGELFF,TGTGCCAGCAGCGTAGTAAGGGGATTAGGAACCGGGGAGCTGTTTTTT
TRBJ2-3,-,TRBV28,few,CASSPQGGLPYFGDTQYF,TGTGCCAGCAGTCCCCAAGGCGGACTCCCGTACTTCGGGGATACGCAGTATTTT
TRBJ1-5,-,TRBV11-2,-,CASSLGQGRNQPQHF,TGTGCCAGCAGCTTAGGGCAGGGCCGCAATCAGCCCCAGCATTTT
TRBJ2-2,-,TRBV11-1,-,CASSLAPIPTGELFF,TGTGCCAGCAGCTTAGCTCCCATCCCCACCGGGGAGCTGTTTTTT
TRBJ2-7,TRBD1,TRBV28,few,CASSHTPGQGTNEQYF,TGTGCCAGCAGTCACACTCCGGGACAGGGTACGAACGAGCAGTACTTC
TRBJ2-3,-,TRBV24-1,many,CATSGMKGTDTQYF,TGTGCCACCAGTGGAATGAAAGGCACAGATACGCAGTATTTT
TRBJ2-1,TRBD2,TRBV9,many,CASSGTNGLAHNEQFF,TGTGCCAGCAGCGGAACAAATGGACTAGCCCACAATGAGCAGTTCTTC
TRBJ2-5,-,TRBV9,few,CASSISGAIETQYF,TGTGCCAGCAGCATATCCGGTGCTATAGAGACCCAGTACTTC
TRBJ2-7,TRBD1,TRBV5-1,few,CASSDFRGLGYEQYF,TGCGCCAGCAGCGACTTCAGGGGGCTAGGGTACGAGCAGTACTTC
TRBJ2-4,TRBD2,TRBV29-1,few,CSVESTGLAGGGNIQYF,TGCAGCGTTGAGTCGACCGGACTAGCGGGAGGTGGAAACATTCAGTACTTC
TRBJ2-4,TRBD1,TRBV4-3,few,CASSQDSGQATRNIQYF,TGCGCCAGCAGCCAAGATTCGGGACAGGCGACAAGGAACATTCAGTACTTC
TRBJ2-3,TRBD1,TRBV6-5,-,CASSYRQGTQYF,TGTGCCAGCAGTTACAGACAGGGGACGCAGTATTTT
TRBJ2-5,-,TRBV5-1,few,CASSLWGVETQYF,TGCGCCAGCAGCTTGTGGGGAGTGGAGACCCAGTACTTC
TRBJ2-2,-,TRBV10-3,-,CAISALAVTNTGELFF,TGTGCCATCAGTGCATTAGCGGTTACGAACACCGGGGAGCTGTTTTTT
TRBJ1-2,TRBD1,TRBV11-2,-,CASSQIRTGANGYTF,TGTGCCAGCAGCCAAATAAGGACAGGGGCGAATGGCTACACCTTC
TRBJ2-7,TRBD2,TRBV7-9,few,CASTKPGTSYEQYF,TGTGCCAGCACCAAACCTGGGACTAGCTACGAGCAGTACTTC
TRBJ2-1,-,TRBV6-2/TRBV6-3,many,CASGTPLNNEQFF,TGTGCCAGCGGGACTCCCCTAAACAATGAGCAGTTCTTC
TRBJ2-5,-,TRBV2,many,CASSPGTVQETQYF,TGTGCCAGCAGTCCGGGAACAGTTCAAGAGACCCAGTACTTC
TRBJ2-4,TRBD1,TRBV9,-,CASSVYGQGATKNIQYF,TGTGCCAGCAGCGTATATGGACAGGGGGCGACCAAAAACATTCAGTACTTC
TRBJ2-7,-,TRBV9,-,CASSLSIRGPYEQYF,TGTGCCAGCAGCCTTAGTATCAGGGGCCCCTACGAGCAGTACTTC
TRBJ2-1,-,TRBV20-1,-,CSEHAGNEQFF,TGCAGTGAGCACGCCGGTAATGAGCAGTTCTTC
TRBJ1-3,TRBD1,TRBV7-8,few,CASRRTPPGTGLGNTIYF,TGTGCCAGCAGACGTACGCCCCCCGGGACAGGACTTGGAAACACCATATATTTT